This TCR beta chain was retrieved from a study of T cells after yellow fever vaccination. Overall study context: Low-cell-number fractions underwent preparation using SMART-Seq v4 Ultra Low Input.

Note on this clonotype: As yet, its antigen is unknown.

5'RACE template switching produced TCR cDNA carrying a universal primer site and UMIs. TCRdb reprocessed the 5' RACE reads via MiXCR and lists one record per CDR3 protein. The sample records under 550,000 distinct CDR3 sequences, about a fifth being singletons. Study-wide points: Researchers noted that a small share of clonotypes showed up in both CD4 and CD8 compartments.

This CDR3 region has 13 residues. V trimming: 5 bases; J trimming: 9 bases; junction bases outside the gene matches: 8. In germline, CDR1 is MNHNY, CDR2 SVGAGI (reference sequence). The source of this sequence is a man aged 18 to 29 who received the YFV17D yellow fever vaccine. The chain is built from TRBV6-6 and TRBJ2-7, with TRBD1 identical over 9 bases. Source: PBMCs, taken 20 to 25 days after the first yellow fever vaccination. CDR3 sequence reads: CASSPGTGLVQYF. DNA for the CDR3: TGTGCCAGCAGTCCCGGGACAGGGCTGGTGCAGTACTTC.